The clone carrying this T cell receptor beta chain has just a few counts. Its antigen is unknown. All donors came from Russia, were Caucasian and healthy, and spanned ages about 6 to 100. Samples each yielded at least 5 micrograms of total RNA. Primers used in a second PCR of roughly 7 to 11 cycles were a sample-barcoded 5' primer and a J-beta primer mix. TCRdb reprocessed the 5' RACE reads via MiXCR and lists one record per CDR3 protein. The sample contains about 400,000 distinct CDR3 sequences, 52% of which appear only once. The data were obtained in a study of blood T cells in healthy people across ages. Findings and limits, study-wide: As age increased, TCR beta diversity per million T cells fell in a roughly linear fashion.

Germline V lookup: CDR1 MDHEN, CDR2 SYDVKM. Germline trimming cut 5 bases from V and 4 bases from J; bases unmatched to any gene: 4. CDR3 size: 14 residues. The sample consisted of blood. The rearrangement uses TRBV28 and TRBJ2-1; 8 bases map to TRBD1. The TCR originated in a man aged 55 to 69 in good health. CDR3 coding DNA: TGTGCCAGCAGTCCTGGGGACAGGTACAATGAGCAGTTCTTC. Protein product: CASSPGDRYNEQFF.